This T cell receptor (beta chain) is drawn from a study of molecular identifiers for immune sequencing clone quantification. Naive CD8 T cells were sorted as CD8+CD4-CCR7+CD45RA+. From the PCR reads, TCRdb called clonotypes with MiXCR, one entry per CDR3 protein. The sample has approximately 590,000 distinct CDR3 sequences, 25% seen once. Germline loops: CDR1 SGHDN, CDR2 FVKESK. The CDR3 contains 12 residues. V dropped 3 bases and J dropped 6 bases, with 6 bases sitting between them. The TCR originated in a human donor in good health. Some libraries in this study had Jurkat cell RNA spiked in. Input material: naive CD8+ T cells from blood, with Jurkat cell RNA spiked in. Sample subset: FACS-sorted CD8+CD4-CCR7+CD45RA+ naive T cells. This chain connects TRBV14 to TRBJ2-1, with unresolved D. The CDR3 DNA sequence: TGTGCCAGCAGCCACTCTTTCAATGAGCAGTTCTTC. Protein product: CASSHSFNEQFF.